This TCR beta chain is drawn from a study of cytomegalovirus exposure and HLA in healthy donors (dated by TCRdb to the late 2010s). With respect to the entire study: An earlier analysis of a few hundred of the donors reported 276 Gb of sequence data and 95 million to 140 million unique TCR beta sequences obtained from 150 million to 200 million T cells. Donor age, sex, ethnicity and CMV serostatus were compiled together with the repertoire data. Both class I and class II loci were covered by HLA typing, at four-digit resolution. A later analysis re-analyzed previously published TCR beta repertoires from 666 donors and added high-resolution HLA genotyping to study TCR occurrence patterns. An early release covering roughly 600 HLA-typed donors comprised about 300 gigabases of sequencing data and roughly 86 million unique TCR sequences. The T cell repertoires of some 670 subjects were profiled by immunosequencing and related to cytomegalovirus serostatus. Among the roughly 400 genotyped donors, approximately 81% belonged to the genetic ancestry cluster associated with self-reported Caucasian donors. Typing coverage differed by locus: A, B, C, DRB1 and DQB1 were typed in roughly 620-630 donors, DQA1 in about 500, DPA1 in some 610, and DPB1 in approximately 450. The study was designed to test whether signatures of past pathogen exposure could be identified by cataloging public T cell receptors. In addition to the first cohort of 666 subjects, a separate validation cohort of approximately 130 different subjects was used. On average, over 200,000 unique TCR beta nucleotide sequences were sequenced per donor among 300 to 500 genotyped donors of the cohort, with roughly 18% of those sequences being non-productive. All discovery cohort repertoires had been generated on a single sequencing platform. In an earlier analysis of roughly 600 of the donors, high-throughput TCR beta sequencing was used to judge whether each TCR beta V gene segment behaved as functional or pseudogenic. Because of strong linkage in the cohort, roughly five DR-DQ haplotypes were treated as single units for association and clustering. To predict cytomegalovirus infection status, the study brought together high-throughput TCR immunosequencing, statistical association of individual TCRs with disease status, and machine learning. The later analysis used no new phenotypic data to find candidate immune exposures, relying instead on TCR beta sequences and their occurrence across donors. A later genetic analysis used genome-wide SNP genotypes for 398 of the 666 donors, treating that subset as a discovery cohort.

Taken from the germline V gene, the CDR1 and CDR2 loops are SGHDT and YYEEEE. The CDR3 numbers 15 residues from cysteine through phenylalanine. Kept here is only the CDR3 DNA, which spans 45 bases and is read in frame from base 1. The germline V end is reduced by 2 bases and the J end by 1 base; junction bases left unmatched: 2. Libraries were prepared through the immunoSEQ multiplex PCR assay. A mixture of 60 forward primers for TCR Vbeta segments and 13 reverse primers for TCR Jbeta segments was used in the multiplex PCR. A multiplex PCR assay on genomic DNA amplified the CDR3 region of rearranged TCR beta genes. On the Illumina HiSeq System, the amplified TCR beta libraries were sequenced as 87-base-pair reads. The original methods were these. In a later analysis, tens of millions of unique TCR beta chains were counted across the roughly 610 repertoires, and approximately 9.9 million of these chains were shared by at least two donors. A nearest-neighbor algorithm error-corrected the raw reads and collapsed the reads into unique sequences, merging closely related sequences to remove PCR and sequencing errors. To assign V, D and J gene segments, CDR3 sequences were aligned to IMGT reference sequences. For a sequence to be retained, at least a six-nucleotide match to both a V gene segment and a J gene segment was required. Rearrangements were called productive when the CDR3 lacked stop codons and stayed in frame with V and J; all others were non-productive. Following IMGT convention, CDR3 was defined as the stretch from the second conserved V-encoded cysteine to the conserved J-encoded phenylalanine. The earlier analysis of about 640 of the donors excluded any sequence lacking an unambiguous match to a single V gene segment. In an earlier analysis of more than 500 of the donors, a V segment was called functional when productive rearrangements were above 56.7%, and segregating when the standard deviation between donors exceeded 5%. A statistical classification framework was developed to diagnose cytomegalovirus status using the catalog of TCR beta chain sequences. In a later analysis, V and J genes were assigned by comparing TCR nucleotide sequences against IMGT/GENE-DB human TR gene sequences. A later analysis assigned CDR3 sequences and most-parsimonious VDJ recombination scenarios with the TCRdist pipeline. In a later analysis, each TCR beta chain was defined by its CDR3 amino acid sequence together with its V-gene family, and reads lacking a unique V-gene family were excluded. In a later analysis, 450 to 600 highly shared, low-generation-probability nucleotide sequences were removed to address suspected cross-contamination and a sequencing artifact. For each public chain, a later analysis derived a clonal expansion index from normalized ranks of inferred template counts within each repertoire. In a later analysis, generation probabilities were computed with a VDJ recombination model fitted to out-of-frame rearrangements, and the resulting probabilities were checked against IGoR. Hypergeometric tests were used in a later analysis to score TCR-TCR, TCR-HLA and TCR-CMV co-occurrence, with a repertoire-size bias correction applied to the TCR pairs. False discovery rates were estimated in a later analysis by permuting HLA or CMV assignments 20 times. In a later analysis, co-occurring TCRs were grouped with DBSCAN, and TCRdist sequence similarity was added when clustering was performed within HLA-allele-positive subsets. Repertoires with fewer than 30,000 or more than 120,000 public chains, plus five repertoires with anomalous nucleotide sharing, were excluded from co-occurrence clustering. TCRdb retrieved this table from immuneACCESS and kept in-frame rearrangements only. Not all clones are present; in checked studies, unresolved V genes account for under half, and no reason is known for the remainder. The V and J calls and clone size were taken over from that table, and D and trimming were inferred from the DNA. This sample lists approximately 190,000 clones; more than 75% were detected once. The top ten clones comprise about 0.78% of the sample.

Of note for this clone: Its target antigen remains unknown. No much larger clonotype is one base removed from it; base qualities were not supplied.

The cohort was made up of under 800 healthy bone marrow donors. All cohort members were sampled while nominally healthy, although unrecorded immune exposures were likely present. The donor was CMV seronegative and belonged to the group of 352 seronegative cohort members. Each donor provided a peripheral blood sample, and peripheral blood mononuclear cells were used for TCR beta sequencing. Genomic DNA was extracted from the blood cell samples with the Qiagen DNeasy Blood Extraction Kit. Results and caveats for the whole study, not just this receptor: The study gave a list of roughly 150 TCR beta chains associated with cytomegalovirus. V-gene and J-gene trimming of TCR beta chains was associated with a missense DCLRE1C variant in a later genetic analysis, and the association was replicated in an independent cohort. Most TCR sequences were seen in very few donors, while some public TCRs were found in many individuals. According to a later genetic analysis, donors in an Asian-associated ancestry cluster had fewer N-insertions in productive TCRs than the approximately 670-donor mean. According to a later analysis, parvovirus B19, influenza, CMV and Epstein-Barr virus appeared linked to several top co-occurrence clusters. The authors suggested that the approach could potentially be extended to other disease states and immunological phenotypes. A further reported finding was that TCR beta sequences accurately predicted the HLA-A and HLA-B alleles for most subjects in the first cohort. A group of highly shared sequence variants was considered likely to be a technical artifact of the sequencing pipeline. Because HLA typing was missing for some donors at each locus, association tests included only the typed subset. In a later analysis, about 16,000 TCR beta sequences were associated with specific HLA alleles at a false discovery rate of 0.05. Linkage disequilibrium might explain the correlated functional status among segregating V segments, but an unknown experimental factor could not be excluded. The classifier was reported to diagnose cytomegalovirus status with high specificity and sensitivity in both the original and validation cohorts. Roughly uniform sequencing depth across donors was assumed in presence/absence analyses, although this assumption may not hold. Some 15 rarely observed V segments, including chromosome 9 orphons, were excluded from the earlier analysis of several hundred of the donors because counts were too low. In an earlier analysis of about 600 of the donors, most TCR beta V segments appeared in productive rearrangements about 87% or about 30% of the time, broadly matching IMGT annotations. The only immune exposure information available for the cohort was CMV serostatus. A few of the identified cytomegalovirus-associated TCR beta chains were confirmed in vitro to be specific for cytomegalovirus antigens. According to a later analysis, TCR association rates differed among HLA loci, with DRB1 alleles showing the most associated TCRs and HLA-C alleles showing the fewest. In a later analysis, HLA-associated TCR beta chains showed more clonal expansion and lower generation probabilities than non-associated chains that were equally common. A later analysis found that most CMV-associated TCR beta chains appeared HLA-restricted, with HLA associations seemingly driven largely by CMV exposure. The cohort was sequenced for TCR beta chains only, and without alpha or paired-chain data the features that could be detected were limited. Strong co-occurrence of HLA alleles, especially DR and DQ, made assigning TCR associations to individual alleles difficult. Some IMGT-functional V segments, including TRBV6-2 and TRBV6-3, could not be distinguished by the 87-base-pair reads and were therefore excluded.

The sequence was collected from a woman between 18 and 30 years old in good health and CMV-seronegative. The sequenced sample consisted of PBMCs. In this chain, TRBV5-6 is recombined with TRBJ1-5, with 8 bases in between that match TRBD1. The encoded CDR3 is CASSLRDRSNQPQHF. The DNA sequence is TGTGCCAGCAGCTTAAGGGACAGGAGCAATCAGCCCCAGCATTTT.